This T cell receptor beta chain was sequenced during a study of neoadjuvant nivolumab and ipilimumab in lung cancer. Study conclusions and caveats: Compared with tumor-adjacent uninvolved lung, resected tumors showed greater richness and clonality. Pretherapy blood TCR richness correlated positively with resected tumor richness. TCR receptors were sequenced in few samples.

The CDR3 sequence is 13 residues long. V lost 4 bases and J lost 4, with 9 bases in between. CDR1 and CDR2 (germline): SGHDT, YYEEEE. TCRdb's table, derived via immunoSEQ multiplex PCR, lists solely in-frame clones and lacks some. The sample yields about 26,000 clones, 65% to 85% seen once. This clone has just a few counts. Its matching antigen is unknown. The V call is TRBV5-6, the J call TRBJ1-5, with D possibly being TRBD1 (5 bases). This TCR was recovered from an adult with non-small cell lung cancer. Material: peripheral blood, obtained before neoadjuvant nivolumab, alone or with ipilimumab. The DNA for the CDR3 is TGTGCCAGCAGCCTCGACAGAAATCAGCCCCAGCATTTT. It translates to CASSLDRNQPQHF.